Sequencing of this T cell receptor beta chain was carried out in a study of shared clonotypes between healthy human individuals. Germline loops: CDR1 SGHRS, CDR2 YFSETQ. V shed 6 bases and J shed 7 bases, with 16 bases lying between them. CDR3 length equals 14 residues. Assay: immunoSEQ multiplex PCR; the TCRdb copy retains only in-frame clones and omits some. The data show millions of clones, approximately 94% seen once. Naive CD8 cells were CD45RO-negative, positively selected for CCR7, excluding terminally differentiated effector memory CD45RA+ cells. The specimen was naive CD8+ T cells sorted from blood. The chain joins TRBV5-1 to TRBJ2-2; weak D call: TRBD2 (5 bases). The origin of this receptor is a man aged 18 to 30 in good health. The CDR3 spells CASTLWELSGELFF. CDR3 nucleotide sequence: TGCGCCAGCACCCTCTGGGAGCTTAGCGGGGAGCTGTTTTTT.